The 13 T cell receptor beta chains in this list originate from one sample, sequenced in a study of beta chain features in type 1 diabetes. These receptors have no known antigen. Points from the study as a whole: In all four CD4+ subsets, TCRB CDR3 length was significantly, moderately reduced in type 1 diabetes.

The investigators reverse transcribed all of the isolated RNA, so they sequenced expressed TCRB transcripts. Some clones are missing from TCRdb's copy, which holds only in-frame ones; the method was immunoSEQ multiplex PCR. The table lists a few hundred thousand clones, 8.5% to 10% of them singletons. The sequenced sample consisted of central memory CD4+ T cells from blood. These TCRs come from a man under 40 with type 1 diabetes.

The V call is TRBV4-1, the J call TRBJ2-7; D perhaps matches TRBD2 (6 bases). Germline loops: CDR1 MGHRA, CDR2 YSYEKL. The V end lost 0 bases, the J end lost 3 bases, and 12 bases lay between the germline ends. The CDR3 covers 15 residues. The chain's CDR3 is CASSQEAGLYYEQYF. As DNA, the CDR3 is TGCGCCAGCAGCCAAGAAGCGGGCCTGTACTACGAGCAGTACTTC.

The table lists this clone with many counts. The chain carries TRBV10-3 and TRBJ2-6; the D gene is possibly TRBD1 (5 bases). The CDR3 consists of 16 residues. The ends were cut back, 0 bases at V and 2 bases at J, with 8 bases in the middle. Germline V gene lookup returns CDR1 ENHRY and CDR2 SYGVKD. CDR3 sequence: CAISESVGAGANVLTF. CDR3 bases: TGTGCCATCAGTGAGTCGGTAGGGGCTGGGGCCAACGTCCTGACTTTC.

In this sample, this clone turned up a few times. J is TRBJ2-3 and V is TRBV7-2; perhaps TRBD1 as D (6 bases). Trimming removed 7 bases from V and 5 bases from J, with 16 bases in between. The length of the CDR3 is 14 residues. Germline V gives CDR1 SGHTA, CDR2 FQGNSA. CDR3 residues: CASTPGAGVDTQYF. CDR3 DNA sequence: TGTGCCAGCACCCCAGGGGCCGGGGTAGATACGCAGTATTTT.

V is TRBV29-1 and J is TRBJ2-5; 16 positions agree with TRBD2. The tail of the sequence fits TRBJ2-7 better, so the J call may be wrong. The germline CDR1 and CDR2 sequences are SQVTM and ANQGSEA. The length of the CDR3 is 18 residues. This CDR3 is CSVWFYRGTSGRAHEQYF. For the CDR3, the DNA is TGCAGCGTTTGGTTTTACCGGGGGACTAGCGGGAGGGCCCACGAGCAGTACTTC.

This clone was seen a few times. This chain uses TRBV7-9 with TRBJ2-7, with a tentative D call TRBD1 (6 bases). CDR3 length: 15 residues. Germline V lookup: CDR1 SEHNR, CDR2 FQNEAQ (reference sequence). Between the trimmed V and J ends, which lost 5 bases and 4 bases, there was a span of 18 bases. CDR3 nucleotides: TGTGCCAGCAGCCCTGCACCGGGACAACAGTACGAGCAGTACTTC. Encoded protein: CASSPAPGQQYEQYF.

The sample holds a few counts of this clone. CDR3 protein: CASGMGSGPTDTQYF. The CDR3 DNA follows: TGTGCCAGCGGCATGGGGAGTGGACCCACAGATACGCAGTATTTT. The chain carries TRBV6-6 and TRBJ2-3; D is possibly TRBD2 (5 bases). V shed 8 bases and J shed 2 bases, with 17 bases lying between them. CDR3 length: 15 residues. The germline gives CDR1 MNHNY, CDR2 SVGAGI (reference sequence).

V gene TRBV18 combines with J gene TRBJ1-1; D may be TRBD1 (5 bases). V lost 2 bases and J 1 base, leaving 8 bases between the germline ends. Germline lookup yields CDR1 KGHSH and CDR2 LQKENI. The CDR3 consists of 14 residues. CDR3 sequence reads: CASSPRDQNTEAFF. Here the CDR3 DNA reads TGTGCCAGCTCACCAAGGGACCAGAACACTGAAGCTTTCTTT.

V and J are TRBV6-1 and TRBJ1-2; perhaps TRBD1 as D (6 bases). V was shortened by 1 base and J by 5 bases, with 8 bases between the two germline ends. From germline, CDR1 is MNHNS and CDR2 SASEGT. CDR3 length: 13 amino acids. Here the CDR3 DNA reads TGTGCCAGCAGTGAAGACAGGGATTATGGCTACACCTTC. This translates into CASSEDRDYGYTF.

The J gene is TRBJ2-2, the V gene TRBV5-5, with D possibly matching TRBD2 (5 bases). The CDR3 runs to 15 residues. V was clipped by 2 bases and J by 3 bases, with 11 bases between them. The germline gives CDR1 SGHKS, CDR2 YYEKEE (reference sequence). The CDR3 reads CASSFEGEDTGELFF. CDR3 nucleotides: TGTGCCAGCAGCTTTGAGGGCGAGGACACCGGGGAGCTGTTTTTT.

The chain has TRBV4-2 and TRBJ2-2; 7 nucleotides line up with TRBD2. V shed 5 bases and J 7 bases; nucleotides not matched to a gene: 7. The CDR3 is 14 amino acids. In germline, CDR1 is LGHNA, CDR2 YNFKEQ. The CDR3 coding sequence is TGTGCCAGCAGCTTGGACGGGACTAACGGGGAGCTGTTTTTT. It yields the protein CASSLDGTNGELFF.

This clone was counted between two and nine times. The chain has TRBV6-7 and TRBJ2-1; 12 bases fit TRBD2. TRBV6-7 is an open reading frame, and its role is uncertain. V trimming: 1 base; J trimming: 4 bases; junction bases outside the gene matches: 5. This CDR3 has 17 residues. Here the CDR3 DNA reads TGTGCCAGCAGTTACTGGACCGGGACTAGCGGGTACAATGAGCAGTTCTTC. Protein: CASSYWTGTSGYNEQFF.

CDR3 region: CASSFDVAGTDTQYF. CDR3 in DNA: TGTGCCAGCAGCTTTGATGTTGCCGGGACAGATACGCAGTATTTT. The chain has TRBV5-4 and TRBJ2-3; no clear D. Looked up from germline, CDR1 is SGHNT and CDR2 is YYREEE (reference sequence). V gave up 2 bases and J gave up 3 bases, with 13 bases separating them. CDR3 length equals 15 residues.

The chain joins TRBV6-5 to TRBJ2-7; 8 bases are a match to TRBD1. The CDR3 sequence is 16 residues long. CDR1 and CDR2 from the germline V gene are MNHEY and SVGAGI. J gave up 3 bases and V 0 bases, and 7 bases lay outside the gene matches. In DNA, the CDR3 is TGTGCCAGCAGTTACTCTTTCACAGGGGGAGGCTACGAGCAGTACTTC. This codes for CASSYSFTGGGYEQYF.